This TCR beta chain emerged from a study of PD-1 blockade in classical Hodgkin lymphoma. Study-wide context: Patients got intravenous nivolumab 3 mg/kg every 2 weeks. Study-level results: The diversity seen at baseline in complete responders resembled that of newly diagnosed patients. Differences between repertoires have undefined causes, possibly disease activity or prior therapy.

Regarding this clone: Its antigen is currently unknown.

Brentuximab vedotin exposure varied among the patients, all of whom had relapsed after autologous stem cell transplantation. Patients showed best responses of complete response, partial response or progressive disease. Germline loops: CDR1 MNHEY, CDR2 SVGAGI. This CDR3 spans 15 amino acids. Trimming removed 5 bases from V and 9 bases from J; junction bases left unmatched: 7. TCRdb keeps only in-frame clones here, not all; method: immunoSEQ multiplex PCR. The sample shows about 99,000 clones, 75% to 85% of them seen only once. The clonotype comes from a human donor with classical Hodgkin lymphoma. The chain couples TRBV6-5 to TRBJ2-1; TRBD2 matches at 13 bases. The material was peripheral blood mononuclear cells (PBMCs), obtained before the second cycle of nivolumab. The CDR3 DNA follows: TGTGCCAGCAGTCCGGGGACTAGCGGGACCGGTGAGCAGTTCTTC. Protein: CASSPGTSGTGEQFF.